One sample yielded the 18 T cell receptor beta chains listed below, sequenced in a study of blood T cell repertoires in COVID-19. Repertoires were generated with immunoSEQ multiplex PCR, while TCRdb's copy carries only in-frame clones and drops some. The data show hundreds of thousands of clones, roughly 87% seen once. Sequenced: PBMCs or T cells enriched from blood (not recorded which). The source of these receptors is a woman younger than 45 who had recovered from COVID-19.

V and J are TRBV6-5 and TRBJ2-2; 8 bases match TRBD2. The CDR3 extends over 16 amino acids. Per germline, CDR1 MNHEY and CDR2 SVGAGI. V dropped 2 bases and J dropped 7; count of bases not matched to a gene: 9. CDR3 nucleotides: TGTGCCAGCAGTTACGTCCGGGGGGGCCGTGGCGGGGAGCTGTTTTTT. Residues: CASSYVRGGRGGELFF.

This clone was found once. The CDR3 loop reads CASSSGQGARYTF. The CDR3 bases are TGCGCCAGCAGCTCGGGACAGGGGGCCCGCTACACCTTC. The V gene is TRBV5-1, the J gene TRBJ1-2, with TRBD1 matching 12 bases. The CDR3 sequence is 13 residues long. The germline V gene has CDR1 SGHRS and CDR2 YFSETQ. V lost 3 bases to trimming and J lost 9 bases; unmatched junction nucleotides: 3. The variable domain in full, completed from reference TRBV5-1 and TRBJ1-2, reads KAGVTQTPRYLIKTRGQQVTLSCSPISGHRSVSWYQQTPGQGLQFLFEYFSETQRNKGNFPGRFSGRQFSNSRSEMNVSTLELGDSALYLCASSSGQGARYTFGSGTRLTVV.

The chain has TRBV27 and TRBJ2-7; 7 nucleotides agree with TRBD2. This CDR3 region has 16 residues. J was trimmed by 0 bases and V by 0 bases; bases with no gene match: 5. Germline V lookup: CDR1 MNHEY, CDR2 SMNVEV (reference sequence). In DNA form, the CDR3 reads TGTGCCAGCAGTTTATCGGGAGGGCAACGCTCCTACGAGCAGTACTTC. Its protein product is CASSLSGGQRSYEQYF.

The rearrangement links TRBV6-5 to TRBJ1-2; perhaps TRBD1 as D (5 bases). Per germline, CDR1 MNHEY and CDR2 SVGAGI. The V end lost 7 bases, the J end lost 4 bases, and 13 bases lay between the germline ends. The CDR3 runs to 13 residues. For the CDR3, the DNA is TGTGCCAGCACCAAAACAGGCACCTATGGCTACACCTTC. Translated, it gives CASTKTGTYGYTF.

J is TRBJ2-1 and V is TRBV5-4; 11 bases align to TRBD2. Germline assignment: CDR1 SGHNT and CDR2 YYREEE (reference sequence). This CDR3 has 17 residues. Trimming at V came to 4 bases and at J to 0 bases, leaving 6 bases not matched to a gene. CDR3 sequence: CASSPGLAGSSYNEQFF. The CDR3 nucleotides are TGTGCCAGCAGCCCCGGACTAGCGGGTAGCTCCTACAATGAGCAGTTCTTC.

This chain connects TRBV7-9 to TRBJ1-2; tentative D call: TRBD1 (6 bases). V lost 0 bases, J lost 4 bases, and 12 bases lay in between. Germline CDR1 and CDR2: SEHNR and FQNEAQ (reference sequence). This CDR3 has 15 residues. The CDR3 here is CASSLAPAGAYGYTF. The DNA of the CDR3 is TGTGCCAGCAGCTTAGCGCCGGCGGGGGCCTATGGCTACACCTTC.

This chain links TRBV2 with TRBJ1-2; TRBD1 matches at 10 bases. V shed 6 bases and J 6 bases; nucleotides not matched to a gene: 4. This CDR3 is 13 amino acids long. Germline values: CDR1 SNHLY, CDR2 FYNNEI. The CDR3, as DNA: TGTGCCAGCAGGGACAGGGGGTTCGATGGCTACACCTTC. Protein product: CASRDRGFDGYTF. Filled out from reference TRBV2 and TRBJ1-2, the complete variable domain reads EPEVTQTPSHQVTQMGQEVILRCVPISNHLYFYWYRQILGQKVEFLVSFYNNEISEKSEIFDDQFSVERPDGSNFTLKIRSTKLEDSAMYFCASRDRGFDGYTFGSGTRLTVV.

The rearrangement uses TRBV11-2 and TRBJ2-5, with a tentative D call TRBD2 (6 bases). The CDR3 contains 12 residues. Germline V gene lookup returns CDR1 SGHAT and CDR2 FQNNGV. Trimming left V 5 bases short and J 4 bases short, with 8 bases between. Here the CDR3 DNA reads TGTGCCAGCAGCGGACTAATAGAGACCCAGTACTTC. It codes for CASSGLIETQYF.

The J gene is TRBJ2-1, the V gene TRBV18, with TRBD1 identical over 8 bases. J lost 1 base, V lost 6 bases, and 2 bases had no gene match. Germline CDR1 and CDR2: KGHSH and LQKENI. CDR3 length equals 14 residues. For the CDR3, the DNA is TGTGCCAGCTCCCGGGACAGGTCCTACAATGAGCAGTTCTTC. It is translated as CASSRDRSYNEQFF.

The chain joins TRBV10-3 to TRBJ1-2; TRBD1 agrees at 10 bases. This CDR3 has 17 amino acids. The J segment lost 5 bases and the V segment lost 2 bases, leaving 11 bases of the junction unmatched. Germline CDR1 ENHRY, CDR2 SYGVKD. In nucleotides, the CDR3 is TGTGCCATCAGTGAGCAGGGACAGGGGAATGGCGGGTATGGCTACACCTTC. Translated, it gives CAISEQGQGNGGYGYTF.

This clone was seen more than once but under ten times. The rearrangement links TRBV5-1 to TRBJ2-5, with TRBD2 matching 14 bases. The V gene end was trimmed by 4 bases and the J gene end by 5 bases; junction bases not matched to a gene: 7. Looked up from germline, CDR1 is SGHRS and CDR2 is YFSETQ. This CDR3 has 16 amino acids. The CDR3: CASSRGLAGVRETQYF. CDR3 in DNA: TGCGCCAGCAGCCGGGGACTAGCGGGAGTTAGGGAGACCCAGTACTTC.

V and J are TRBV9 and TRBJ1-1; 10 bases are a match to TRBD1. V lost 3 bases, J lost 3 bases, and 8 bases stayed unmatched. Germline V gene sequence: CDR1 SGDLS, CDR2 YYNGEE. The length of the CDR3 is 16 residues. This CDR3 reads CASSARQGARYTEAFF. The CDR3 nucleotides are TGTGCCAGCAGCGCGCGACAGGGGGCTAGGTACACTGAAGCTTTCTTT. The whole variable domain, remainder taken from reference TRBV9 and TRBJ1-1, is DSGVTQTPKHLITATGQRVTLRCSPRSGDLSVYWYQQSLDQGLQFLIQYYNGEERAKGNILERFSAQQFPDLHSELNLSSLELGDSALYFCASSARQGARYTEAFFGQGTRLTVV.

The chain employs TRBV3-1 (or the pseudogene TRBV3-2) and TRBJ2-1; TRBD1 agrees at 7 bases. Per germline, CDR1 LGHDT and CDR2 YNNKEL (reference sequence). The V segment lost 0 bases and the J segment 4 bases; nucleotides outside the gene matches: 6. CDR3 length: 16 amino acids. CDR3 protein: CASSQDPGQKYNEQFF. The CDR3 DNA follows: TGTGCCAGCAGCCAAGATCCGGGACAGAAATACAATGAGCAGTTCTTC.

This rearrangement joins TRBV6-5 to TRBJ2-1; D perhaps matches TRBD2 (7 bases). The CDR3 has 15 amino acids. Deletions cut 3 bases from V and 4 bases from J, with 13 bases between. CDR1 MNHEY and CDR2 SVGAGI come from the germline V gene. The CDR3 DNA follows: TGTGCCAGCAGTTATCAGGCGGGGGCATACAATGAGCAGTTCTTC. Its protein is CASSYQAGAYNEQFF.

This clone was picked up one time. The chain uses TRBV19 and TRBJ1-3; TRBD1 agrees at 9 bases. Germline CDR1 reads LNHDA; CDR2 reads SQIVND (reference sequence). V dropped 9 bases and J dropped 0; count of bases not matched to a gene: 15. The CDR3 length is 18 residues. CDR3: CASTRGRTGAYSGNTIYF. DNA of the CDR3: TGTGCCAGCACCCGCGGGAGGACAGGGGCTTACTCTGGAAACACCATATATTTT.

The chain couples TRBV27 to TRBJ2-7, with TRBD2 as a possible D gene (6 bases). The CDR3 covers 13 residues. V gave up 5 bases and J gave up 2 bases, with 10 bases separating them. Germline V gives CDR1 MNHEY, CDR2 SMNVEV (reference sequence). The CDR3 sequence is CASSLPGAYEQYF. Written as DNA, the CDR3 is TGTGCCAGCAGTCTCCCGGGGGCCTACGAGCAGTACTTC.

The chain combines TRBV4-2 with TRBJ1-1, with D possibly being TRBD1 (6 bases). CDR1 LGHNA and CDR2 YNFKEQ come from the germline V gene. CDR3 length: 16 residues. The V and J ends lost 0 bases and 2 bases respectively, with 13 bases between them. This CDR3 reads CASSQDLGTYNTEAFF. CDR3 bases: TGTGCCAGCAGCCAAGATCTCGGGACATACAACACTGAAGCTTTCTTT.

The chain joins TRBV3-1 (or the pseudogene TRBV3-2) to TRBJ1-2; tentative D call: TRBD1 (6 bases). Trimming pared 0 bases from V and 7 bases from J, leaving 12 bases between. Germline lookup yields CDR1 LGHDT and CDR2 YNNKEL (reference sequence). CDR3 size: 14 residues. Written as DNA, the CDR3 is TGTGCCAGCAGCCAAGAAACAGGGTTGGGTGGCTACACCTTC. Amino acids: CASSQETGLGGYTF.